The 29 T cell receptor beta chains given below trace back to one sample, sequenced in a study of PD-1 blockade in classical Hodgkin lymphoma. The time point is: cycle 4 day 1 (C4D1), after 6 weeks of nivolumab. All patients relapsed after autologous stem cell transplantation, and brentuximab vedotin exposure varied. Some clones are missing from TCRdb's copy, which holds only in-frame ones; the method was immunoSEQ multiplex PCR. The sample holds approximately 39,000 clones, 77% seen once. The sequenced sample was peripheral blood mononuclear cells (PBMCs), obtained before the fourth cycle of nivolumab. Receptors were obtained from a human donor with classical Hodgkin lymphoma.

This rearrangement joins TRBV29-1 to TRBJ2-7; a weak D match, TRBD1 (5 bases). CDR1 is SQVTM, CDR2 ANQGSEA, per germline. This CDR3 spans 13 amino acids. Trimming left V 5 bases short and J 1 base short, with 12 bases between. The CDR3 spells CSVRGGGSYEQYF. Written as DNA, the CDR3 is TGCAGCGTTAGGGGTGGCGGATCCTACGAGCAGTACTTC.

This chain uses TRBV6-5 with TRBJ2-2; 8 bases line up with TRBD1. The germline V gene encodes CDR1 MNHEY and CDR2 SVGAGI. V shed 6 bases and J 6 bases; nucleotides not matched to a gene: 9. The CDR3 runs 15 residues. CDR3 loop: CASSKAGGTPGELFF. The CDR3 DNA reads TGTGCCAGCAGCAAAGCAGGGGGCACCCCCGGGGAGCTGTTTTTT.

This chain links TRBV19 with TRBJ2-7; D is uncertain. CDR1 LNHDA and CDR2 SQIVND come from the germline V gene (reference sequence). V shed 6 bases and J shed 4 bases, with 7 bases lying between them. The CDR3 runs to 11 residues. The CDR3 protein is CASRGPYEQYF. As DNA, the CDR3 is TGTGCCAGTAGAGGACCTTACGAGCAGTACTTC.

The chain uses TRBV9 and TRBJ2-3; 7 bases align to TRBD2. J gave up 2 bases and V 1 base, and 4 bases lay outside the gene matches. CDR3 length: 15 amino acids. Germline CDR1 SGDLS, CDR2 YYNGEE. The CDR3, as DNA: TGTGCCAGCAGCGTAACGCGGGGGTACACAGATACGCAGTATTTT. Translation: CASSVTRGYTDTQYF.

This clone was seen a single time. The CDR3 spells CASSLARATYNEQFF. The CDR3 bases are TGTGCCAGCAGCTTGGCAAGGGCCACCTACAATGAGCAGTTCTTC. The rearrangement links TRBV5-6 to TRBJ2-1, with D unresolved. The CDR3 covers 15 residues. The germline CDR1 and CDR2 sequences are SGHDT and YYEEEE. V was shortened by 0 bases and J by 2 bases, with 9 bases between the two germline ends.

The chain links TRBV6-5 to TRBJ1-6; the match to TRBD1 covers 7 bases. Unmatched junction bases numbered 7, after V lost 2 bases and J lost 6 bases. The germline V gene encodes CDR1 MNHEY and CDR2 SVGAGI. This CDR3 has 16 amino acids. The CDR3 spells CASSYVRQGPNSPLHF. The CDR3 DNA reads TGTGCCAGCAGTTACGTTAGACAGGGCCCTAATTCACCCCTCCACTTT.

The V gene is TRBV4-1, the J gene TRBJ2-3; 10 bases map to TRBD2. V was clipped by 2 bases and J by 0 bases; unmatched bases: 5. The CDR3 extends over 17 amino acids. Looked up from germline, CDR1 is MGHRA and CDR2 is YSYEKL. In nucleotides, the CDR3 is TGCGCCAGCAGCCAAACTAGCGGGGCGCCCAGCACAGATACGCAGTATTTT. Amino acid sequence: CASSQTSGAPSTDTQYF.

The CDR3, as DNA: TGTGCCAGCAGGGACTGGACAGATACGCAGTATTTT. This codes for CASRDWTDTQYF. V usage is TRBV2 and J usage is TRBJ2-3; D perhaps matches TRBD2 (5 bases). There are 12 residues in the CDR3. Germline-derived CDR1 and CDR2 are SNHLY and FYNNEI. Trimming shortened V by 6 bases and J by 3 bases, and 7 bases separated the two germline ends.

A single count supports this clone. This CDR3 reads CASSLGGDWGRRYEQYF. Written as DNA, the CDR3 is TGTGCCAGCAGCTTAGGAGGAGACTGGGGCAGGAGGTACGAGCAGTACTTC. The J gene is TRBJ2-7, the V gene TRBV11-2; perhaps D is TRBD1 or TRBD2 (5 bases each). V dropped 1 base and J dropped 4 bases, with 20 bases sitting between them. This CDR3 has 17 amino acids. Germline V gives CDR1 SGHAT, CDR2 FQNNGV.

This chain uses TRBV5-4 with TRBJ2-3, with TRBD2 matching 9 bases. Per the germline V gene, CDR1 is SGHNT and CDR2 is YYREEE (reference sequence). The J segment lost 2 bases and the V segment lost 0 bases, leaving 4 bases of the junction unmatched. The CDR3 runs to 16 residues. The DNA for the CDR3 is TGTGCCAGCAGCTTGGGATCTAGCGGGGTCACAGATACGCAGTATTTT. It translates to CASSLGSSGVTDTQYF.

The CDR3 sequence is CASSQGTASSGANVLTF. In DNA form, the CDR3 reads TGTGCCAGCAGCCAAGGGACAGCCTCCTCTGGGGCCAACGTCCTGACTTTC. The chain recombines TRBV4-2 with TRBJ2-6; D might be TRBD1 (6 bases). Germline CDR1 is LGHNA and CDR2 is YNFKEQ. The CDR3 totals 17 residues. V lost 1 base and J lost 0, with 10 bases in between.

This clone counts as medium-sized. The chain couples TRBV10-3 to TRBJ2-3, with D perhaps TRBD1 or TRBD2 (5 bases each). CDR3 size: 14 residues. V was trimmed by 7 bases and J by 6 bases, leaving 17 bases between them. Germline CDR1 is ENHRY and CDR2 is SYGVKD. The CDR3: CAINRGPTGDTQYF. The CDR3 bases are TGTGCCATCAACCGGGGCCCAACGGGGGATACGCAGTATTTT.

This clone has more than one count but fewer than ten. The V gene is TRBV19, the J gene TRBJ1-5; unclear D gene. The germline V and J ends were trimmed by 4 bases and 3 bases, with 7 bases remaining between them. CDR1 and CDR2 (germline): LNHDA, SQIVND (reference sequence). The CDR3 covers 13 residues. CDR3 residues: CASSSTDNQPQHF. The CDR3, as DNA: TGTGCCAGTAGTAGCACAGACAATCAGCCCCAGCATTTT.

The V call is TRBV18, the J call TRBJ2-5; D is possibly TRBD1 or TRBD2 (5 bases each). The CDR3 loop spans 13 amino acids. The germline V gene encodes CDR1 KGHSH and CDR2 LQKENI. Trimming stripped 3 bases from V and 13 bases from J, with 18 bases between. For the CDR3, the DNA is TGTGCCAGCTCACCCACCGGGACCTCCTTCTGGTACTTC. It codes for CASSPTGTSFWYF.

The J gene is TRBJ2-7, the V gene TRBV7-9; tentatively, D is TRBD1 (5 bases). Germline assignment: CDR1 SEHNR and CDR2 FQNEAQ (reference sequence). The CDR3 loop spans 13 amino acids. Deletions cut 5 bases from V and 1 base from J, with 9 bases between. The DNA of the CDR3 is TGTGCCAGCAGCCGTGACAGTTCCTACGAGCAGTACTTC. Amino acids: CASSRDSSYEQYF.

The chain uses TRBV2 and TRBJ2-2; TRBD1 matches at 8 bases. J lost 6 bases, V lost 5 bases, and 5 bases had no gene match. The CDR3 is 14 residues long. CDR1 and CDR2 from the germline V gene are SNHLY and FYNNEI. This chain's CDR3 is CASSWMDRAGELFF. The CDR3 nucleotides read TGTGCCAGCAGTTGGATGGACAGGGCCGGGGAGCTGTTTTTT.

This chain links TRBV9 with TRBJ1-2; D is undetermined. CDR3 length: 11 amino acids. Per the germline V gene, CDR1 is SGDLS and CDR2 is YYNGEE. The V end lost 1 base, the J end lost 8 bases, and 6 bases lay between the germline ends. CDR3 nucleotide sequence: TGTGCCAGCAGCGTACCCAGGGGCTACACCTTC. Amino acid sequence: CASSVPRGYTF.

This clone occurred once. The rearrangement uses TRBV29-1 and TRBJ1-2, with D unclear. The germline V gene encodes CDR1 SQVTM and CDR2 ANQGSEA. The CDR3 has 14 residues. V was clipped by 3 bases and J by 0 bases, with 11 bases between them. CDR3 DNA sequence: TGCAGCGTTGATTCCTCTTGGACTAACTATGGCTACACCTTC. It specifies CSVDSSWTNYGYTF.

The chain recombines TRBV25-1 with TRBJ1-2; D is possibly TRBD1 (6 bases). The CDR3 is 15 residues long. V lost 1 base to trimming and J lost 2 bases, with 11 bases between them. Germline loops: CDR1 MGHDK, CDR2 SYGVNS. CDR3 residues: CASSEWSGENYGYTF. In DNA form, the CDR3 reads TGTGCCAGCAGTGAATGGTCAGGGGAGAACTATGGCTACACCTTC.

V gene TRBV2 combines with J gene TRBJ2-1; D may be TRBD1 or TRBD2 (5 bases each). V lost 5 bases, J lost 2 bases, and 16 bases lay in between. The CDR3 extends over 16 amino acids. Germline-derived CDR1 and CDR2 are SNHLY and FYNNEI. CDR3 loop: CASSTEGENAYNEQFF. The CDR3 nucleotides read TGTGCCAGCAGTACCGAAGGGGAGAACGCCTACAATGAGCAGTTCTTC.

This chain connects TRBV6-5 to TRBJ1-1; tentative D call: TRBD1 (6 bases). Trimming took off 2 bases at V and 4 bases at J, with 17 bases between the two ends. CDR1 is MNHEY, CDR2 SVGAGI, per germline. The CDR3 loop spans 16 amino acids. Written as DNA, the CDR3 is TGTGCCAGCAGTTACCCTAGACAGGCGGGAGGCACTGAAGCTTTCTTT. Translated, it gives CASSYPRQAGGTEAFF.

The rearrangement links TRBV19 to TRBJ2-7, with 10 positions matching TRBD1. Unmatched junction bases numbered 9, after V lost 5 bases and J lost 2 bases. The CDR3 consists of 16 residues. Germline CDR1 LNHDA, CDR2 SQIVND (reference sequence). CDR3 protein: CASSAYSTGGAYEQYF. CDR3 sequence (DNA): TGTGCCAGTAGTGCCTACTCGACAGGGGGCGCCTACGAGCAGTACTTC.

The chain uses TRBV5-5 and TRBJ2-7; tentative D call: TRBD2 (5 bases). There are 14 residues in the CDR3. Germline loops: CDR1 SGHKS, CDR2 YYEKEE (reference sequence). V lost 2 bases and J lost 6, with 15 bases in between. The CDR3 reads CASSFGSGTVEQYF. As DNA, the CDR3 is TGTGCCAGCAGCTTTGGGAGTGGAACTGTCGAGCAGTACTTC.

V and J are TRBV7-9 and TRBJ2-1, with 9 bases identical to TRBD2. CDR3 length equals 14 residues. Per the germline V gene, CDR1 is SEHNR and CDR2 is FQNEAQ (reference sequence). V lost 5 bases and J lost 3; bases outside the gene matches: 2. The CDR3 bases are TGTGCCAGCAGCCCGACTAGCGGCTACAATGAGCAGTTCTTC. As protein: CASSPTSGYNEQFF.

This clone appeared a few times. V gene TRBV18 combines with J gene TRBJ1-6; 11 nucleotides agree with TRBD1. The CDR3 covers 18 residues. V lost 2 bases to trimming and J lost 0 bases; unmatched junction nucleotides: 3. From germline, CDR1 is KGHSH and CDR2 LQKENI. CDR3: CASSPWDRGTSYNSPLHF. The CDR3 DNA is TGTGCCAGCTCACCATGGGACAGGGGGACCTCCTATAATTCACCCCTCCACTTT.

This chain connects TRBV6-5 to TRBJ2-1, with D unresolved. Germline CDR1 reads MNHEY; CDR2 reads SVGAGI. Trimming removed 5 bases from V and 9 bases from J, with 11 bases in between. The CDR3 is made up of 12 amino acids. CDR3: CASSNDRSEQFF. DNA of the CDR3: TGTGCCAGCAGTAACGATAGGAGTGAGCAGTTCTTC.

The V and J genes are TRBV5-1 and TRBJ2-2; D might be TRBD2 (5 bases). Germline loops: CDR1 SGHRS, CDR2 YFSETQ. V was cut by 2 bases and J by 8 bases, with 13 bases left in between. The CDR3 is made up of 14 amino acids. The CDR3 protein is CASSFRDSKGELFF. Written as DNA, the CDR3 is TGCGCCAGCAGCTTCCGGGATTCTAAAGGGGAGCTGTTTTTT.

The chain is built from TRBV7-8 and TRBJ2-3; 12 bases fit TRBD2. Germline lookup yields CDR1 SGHVS and CDR2 FQNEAQ. Trimming cost V 5 bases and J 5 bases; bases outside gene matches: 11. This CDR3 contains 17 residues. The CDR3 region is CASSPGWLAGGRDTQYF. The CDR3 DNA is TGTGCCAGCAGCCCTGGGTGGCTAGCGGGGGGGCGAGATACGCAGTATTTT.

The chain employs TRBV28 and TRBJ2-7; tentatively, D is TRBD1 (6 bases). Deletions cut 2 bases from V and 4 bases from J, with 18 bases between. The CDR3 totals 16 residues. Germline values: CDR1 MDHEN, CDR2 SYDVKM. This CDR3 reads CASSLGQSGASYEQYF. CDR3 in DNA: TGTGCCAGCAGTTTAGGTCAATCAGGGGCCTCTTACGAGCAGTACTTC.